This T cell receptor beta chain was sequenced during a study of radiation and T cells in renal cell carcinoma. Study as a whole: Nephrectomy followed 15 Gy stereotactic body radiation by 4 weeks. Whole-study results and caveats: Pretreatment tumor biopsies were lacking, so baseline clonotypes are unknown.

This clone was counted ten times or more. Its antigen is unidentified. V lost 1 base, J lost 3 bases, and 4 bases stayed unmatched. There are 15 residues in the CDR3. Germline values: CDR1 MNHNS, CDR2 SASEGT. Sequenced by immunoSEQ multiplex PCR; TCRdb stores in-frame clones only, minus some. The sample yields approximately 79,000 clones, 82% seen once. Specified time point: blood 2 weeks post-SBRT. Described treatment: 15 Gy SBRT to primary tumor, nephrectomy 4 weeks later. Radiation-treated patients gave blood at baseline, week 2 and week 4. The chain employs TRBV6-1 and TRBJ1-2; 8 positions match TRBD1. The sequencing used blood, collected from a patient whose treatment included radiotherapy and nephrectomy. The clonotype originates from a man between 60 and 75 years old with renal cell carcinoma. CDR3 bases: TGTGCCAGCAGTGAAGACAGGGGGTCTTACTATGGCTACACCTTC. Its protein is CASSEDRGSYYGYTF.